These 16 T cell receptor beta chains were all obtained from the same sample, sequenced in a study of Ad26.COV2.S vaccination and SARS-CoV-2 variants. This table comes from immunoSEQ multiplex PCR, and its TCRdb copy is limited to in-frame clones, with some not included. In the table there are around 300,000 clones, 65% to 90% of which are singletons. Specified treatment: 15 to 20 received Ad26.COV2.S at low or high dose, single or two shots; several received placebo; per-sample allocation not given. Each sample was drawn 63 days after the first injection (of vaccine or placebo). The sequencing used peripheral blood, collected in a trial of Ad26.COV2.S vaccine versus placebo. The receptor source for this set is a person aged 18-65 years who received the Ad26.COV2.S COVID-19 vaccine or a placebo.

The chain carries TRBV28 and TRBJ2-7, with D tentatively TRBD1 (6 bases). Germline V lookup: CDR1 MDHEN, CDR2 SYDVKM. Trimming pared 2 bases from V and 2 bases from J, leaving 13 bases between. This CDR3 has 15 amino acids. CDR3 bases: TGTGCCAGCAGTTTAGCCCCAGGGGCCACCTACGAGCAGTACTTC. Residues: CASSLAPGATYEQYF.

The chain recombines TRBV13 with TRBJ1-3; the D is unclear. This CDR3 comprises 14 residues. The V and J ends lost 0 bases and 2 bases respectively, with 5 bases between them. Per germline, CDR1 PRHDT and CDR2 FYEKMQ (reference sequence). The CDR3 protein is CASSLGGAGNTIYF. In nucleotides, the CDR3 is TGTGCCAGCAGCTTAGGGGGTGCTGGAAACACCATATATTTT.

The J gene is TRBJ2-3, the V gene TRBV5-1, with no clear D. The germline V gene has CDR1 SGHRS and CDR2 YFSETQ. The V end lost 0 bases, the J end lost 2 bases, and 10 bases lay between the germline ends. The CDR3 loop spans 15 amino acids. The CDR3 nucleotides are TGCGCCAGCAGCTTGGCGTCTACCAACACAGATACGCAGTATTTT. Translation gives CASSLASTNTDTQYF.

This CDR3 reads CASTPDRGRGRELFF. As DNA, the CDR3 is TGTGCCAGCACTCCTGACAGGGGACGAGGCAGGGAGCTGTTTTTT. This chain connects TRBV2 to TRBJ2-2, with 8 nucleotides matching TRBD1. CDR3 length equals 15 residues. The V gene's germline CDR1 is SNHLY and CDR2 FYNNEI. Unmatched junction bases numbered 13, after V lost 7 bases and J lost 9 bases.

This clone has only one observation. The rearrangement links TRBV5-1 to TRBJ1-1; 8 nucleotides line up with TRBD1. CDR3 size: 13 residues. CDR1 is SGHRS and CDR2 is YFSETQ in the germline V gene. J gave up 4 bases and V 5 bases, and 4 bases lay outside the gene matches. The CDR3 bases are TGCGCCAGCAGGAGAACAGGGGGCACTGAAGCTTTCTTT. Translating it yields CASRRTGGTEAFF.

In DNA form, the CDR3 reads TGCGCCAGCAGTGAACAACAGGGTGTCACTGAAGCTTTCTTT. This gives the protein CASSEQQGVTEAFF. The chain uses TRBV10-2 and TRBJ1-1; D might be TRBD1 (6 bases). The CDR3 spans 14 residues. Per the germline V gene, CDR1 is WSHSY and CDR2 is SAAADI. The ends were cut back, 3 bases at V and 4 bases at J, with 12 bases in the middle.

This chain uses TRBV6-5 with TRBJ2-1, with 8 bases aligning to TRBD1. V gave up 10 bases and J gave up 7 bases; unmatched junction bases: 6. Germline values: CDR1 MNHEY, CDR2 SVGAGI. This CDR3 spans 12 amino acids. The DNA for the CDR3 is TGTGCCACTGATAGGACAGGGAATGAGCAGTTCTTC. Translation: CATDRTGNEQFF.

The rearrangement joins TRBV15 to TRBJ2-7; the D is unclear. Germline values: CDR1 LNHNV, CDR2 YYDKDF (reference sequence). This CDR3 comprises 15 residues. V lost 0 bases to trimming and J lost 5 bases, with 14 bases between them. In DNA form, the CDR3 reads TGTGCCACCAGCAGAGAGAAGACCGGGCCCAACGAGCAGTACTTC. Amino acids: CATSREKTGPNEQYF.

The V call is TRBV9, the J call TRBJ2-7; perhaps D is TRBD1 or TRBD2 (5 bases each). Germline-derived CDR1 and CDR2 are SGDLS and YYNGEE. Trimming stripped 5 bases from V and 5 bases from J, with 14 bases between. The CDR3 is 13 amino acids. This chain's CDR3 is CASSGTSPHEQYF. DNA for the CDR3: TGTGCCAGCAGTGGGACCTCCCCACACGAGCAGTACTTC.

This chain uses TRBV6-5 with TRBJ1-4; the D gene is possibly TRBD1 (5 bases). Germline V gene sequence: CDR1 MNHEY, CDR2 SVGAGI. This CDR3 is built from 13 residues. V shed 10 bases and J shed 9 bases, with 18 bases lying between them. CDR3 protein: CATIETVIQKLFF. The CDR3 DNA reads TGTGCCACCATAGAGACAGTGATTCAAAAACTGTTTTTT.

The chain carries TRBV11-2 and TRBJ2-5, with D possibly being TRBD2 (5 bases). Per the germline V gene, CDR1 is SGHAT and CDR2 is FQNNGV. The germline V and J ends were trimmed by 6 bases and 5 bases, with 13 bases remaining between them. This CDR3 has 13 amino acids. CDR3 DNA sequence: TGTGCCAGCAGGGACGGGATGGCGGAGACCCAGTACTTC. It is translated as CASRDGMAETQYF.

The V gene is TRBV9, the J gene TRBJ2-7, with TRBD1 matching over 8 bases. CDR1 and CDR2 from the germline V gene are SGDLS and YYNGEE. The ends lost 0 bases at V and 6 bases at J; junction bases unmatched: 8. The CDR3 is made up of 15 amino acids. CDR3 coding DNA: TGTGCCAGCAGCGTAGGAGGGGGACAGGCTGGCGAGCAGTACTTC. It translates to CASSVGGGQAGEQYF.

This clone appeared a few times. The genes are TRBV7-9 and TRBJ1-1, with 8 nucleotides matching TRBD1. CDR1 SEHNR and CDR2 FQNEAQ come from the germline V gene (reference sequence). The CDR3 has 14 amino acids. V lost 3 bases to trimming and J lost 6 bases; unmatched junction nucleotides: 6. This CDR3 reads CASSLAARGPEAFF. DNA for the CDR3: TGTGCCAGCAGCTTGGCAGCCAGGGGGCCTGAAGCTTTCTTT.

This clone was observed a handful of times. Distinct nucleotide sequences in the sample also encode this CDR3. The V and J genes are TRBV18 and TRBJ2-7; D is unclear. Germline V gene lookup returns CDR1 KGHSH and CDR2 LQKENI. CDR3 length equals 12 residues. Trimming took 2 bases from V and 2 from J, leaving 4 bases between them. As DNA, the CDR3 is TGTGCCAGCTCACCAAACGCCTACGAGCAGTACTTC. It is translated as CASSPNAYEQYF. Complete variable domain (other parts from reference TRBV18 and TRBJ2-7): NAGVMQNPRHLVRRRGQEARLRCSPMKGHSHVYWYRQLPEEGLKFMVYLQKENIIDESGMPKERFSAEFPKEGPSILRIQQVVRGDSAAYFCASSPNAYEQYFGPGTRLTVT.

A few counts support this clone. This chain uses TRBV7-2 with TRBJ1-6, with a possible D match to TRBD1 (5 bases). Trimming left V 2 bases short and J 5 bases short, with 10 bases between. The germline CDR1 and CDR2 sequences are SGHTA and FQGNSA. The CDR3 is 15 residues long. The CDR3 protein is CASSLMGPNNSPLHF. The CDR3 DNA sequence: TGTGCCAGCAGCTTAATGGGGCCCAATAATTCACCCCTCCACTTT.

This chain links TRBV28 with TRBJ1-2; D gene uncertain. V shed 6 bases and J shed 7 bases, with 18 bases lying between them. CDR1 is MDHEN and CDR2 is SYDVKM in the germline V gene. This CDR3 is 14 amino acids long. The CDR3 DNA sequence: TGTGCCAGCAGCGCCATCCTAGTCCCGGGTGGCTACACCTTC. This translates into CASSAILVPGGYTF.